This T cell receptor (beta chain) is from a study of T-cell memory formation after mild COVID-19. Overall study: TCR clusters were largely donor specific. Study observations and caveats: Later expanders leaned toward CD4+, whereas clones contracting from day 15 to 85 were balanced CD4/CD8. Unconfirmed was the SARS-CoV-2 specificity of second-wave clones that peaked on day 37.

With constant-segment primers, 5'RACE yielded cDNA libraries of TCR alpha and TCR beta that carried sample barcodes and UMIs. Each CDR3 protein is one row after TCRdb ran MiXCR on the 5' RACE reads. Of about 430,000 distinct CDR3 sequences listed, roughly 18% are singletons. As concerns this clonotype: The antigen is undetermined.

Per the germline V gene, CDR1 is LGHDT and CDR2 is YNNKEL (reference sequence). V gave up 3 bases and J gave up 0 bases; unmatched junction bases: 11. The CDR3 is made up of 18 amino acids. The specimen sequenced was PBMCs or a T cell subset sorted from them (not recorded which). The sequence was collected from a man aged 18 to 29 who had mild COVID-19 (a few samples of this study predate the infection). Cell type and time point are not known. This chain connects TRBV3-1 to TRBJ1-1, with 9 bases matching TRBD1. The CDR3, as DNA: TGTGCCAGCAGCCACGCGACACCGGGACAGGGCTTGAACACTGAAGCTTTCTTT. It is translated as CASSHATPGQGLNTEAFF.